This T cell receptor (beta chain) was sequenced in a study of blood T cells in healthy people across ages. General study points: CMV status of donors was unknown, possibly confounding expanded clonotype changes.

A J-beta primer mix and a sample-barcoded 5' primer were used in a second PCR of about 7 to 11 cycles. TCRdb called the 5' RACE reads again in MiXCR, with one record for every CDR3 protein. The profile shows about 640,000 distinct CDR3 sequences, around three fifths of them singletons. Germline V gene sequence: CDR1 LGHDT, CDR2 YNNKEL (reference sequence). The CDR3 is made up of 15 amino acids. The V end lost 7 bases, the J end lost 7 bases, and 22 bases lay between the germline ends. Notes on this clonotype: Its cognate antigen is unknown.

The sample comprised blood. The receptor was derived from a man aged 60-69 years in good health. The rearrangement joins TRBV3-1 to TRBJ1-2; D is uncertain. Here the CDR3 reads CASKAGLAGGGGYTF. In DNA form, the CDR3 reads TGTGCCAGCAAAGCCGGATTGGCAGGAGGAGGTGGCTACACCTTC.